The 20 T cell receptor beta chains given below trace back to one sample, sequenced in a study of cytomegalovirus exposure and HLA in healthy donors. PCR amplification relied on 60 Vbeta primers (plus 13 Jbeta primers). The method was immunoSEQ multiplex PCR; TCRdb's version includes in-frame clones alone and lacks a portion of them. This table holds roughly 110,000 clones, over 70% found once. Input material: PBMCs. These TCRs come from a female donor in good health and CMV-seronegative.

This chain uses TRBV28 with TRBJ2-7; D perhaps matches TRBD2 (5 bases). The CDR3 is made up of 14 amino acids. V lost 6 bases, J lost 2 bases, and 14 bases lay in between. The germline gives CDR1 MDHEN, CDR2 SYDVKM. CDR3 sequence (DNA): TGTGCCAGCAGGGCTTCGGGGAGCCCCTACGAGCAGTACTTC. It codes for CASRASGSPYEQYF.

This clone has a single count. The V and J genes are TRBV19 and TRBJ2-7; 8 bases align to TRBD2. The trim removed 2 bases at V and 2 bases at J, leaving 8 bases unmatched. From germline, CDR1 is LNHDA and CDR2 SQIVND (reference sequence). The CDR3 is 16 amino acids. CDR3 DNA sequence: TGTGCCAGTAGTATAATTCCGGGAGGGCCTCCCTACGAGCAGTACTTC. Its translation is CASSIIPGGPPYEQYF.

The CDR3 DNA sequence: TGTGCCAGCAGCTTAAGCCTAGCGGGAGGGCCTCAGTTCTTC. Translating gives CASSLSLAGGPQFF. This chain links TRBV7-7 with TRBJ2-1, with 12 bases lining up with TRBD2. From germline, CDR1 is SSHAT and CDR2 FNYEAQ (reference sequence). This CDR3 has 14 residues. Unmatched junction bases numbered 6, after V lost 2 bases and J lost 13 bases.

V gene TRBV5-1 combines with J gene TRBJ2-3, with 8 bases aligning to TRBD2. The germline V gene encodes CDR1 SGHRS and CDR2 YFSETQ. The CDR3 covers 17 residues. V trimming: 3 bases; J trimming: 3 bases; junction bases outside the gene matches: 12. The CDR3 coding sequence is TGCGCCAGCAGCTCGGGGGGGCAGGTTGTGGCGACAGATACGCAGTATTTT. It encodes CASSSGGQVVATDTQYF. Combining the CDR3 with reference TRBV5-1 and TRBJ2-3 gives the whole variable domain KAGVTQTPRYLIKTRGQQVTLSCSPISGHRSVSWYQQTPGQGLQFLFEYFSETQRNKGNFPGRFSGRQFSNSRSEMNVSTLELGDSALYLCASSSGGQVVATDTQYFGPGTRLTVL.

The chain combines TRBV2 with TRBJ2-1, with 9 positions matching TRBD2. Per germline, CDR1 SNHLY and CDR2 FYNNEI. The CDR3 runs 14 residues. The V segment lost 6 bases and the J segment 4 bases; nucleotides outside the gene matches: 4. The CDR3 DNA reads TGTGCCAGCAGGCGGACTAGCGTATACAATGAGCAGTTCTTC. Translated: CASRRTSVYNEQFF.

V gene TRBV11-2 combines with J gene TRBJ1-4; the D is unclear. Germline loops: CDR1 SGHAT, CDR2 FQNNGV. The CDR3 extends over 14 amino acids. V lost 3 bases and J lost 4, with 9 bases in between. CDR3 DNA: TGTGCCAGCAGCTTTGGACGGGGTAATGAAAAACTGTTTTTT. As protein: CASSFGRGNEKLFF.

The chain combines TRBV6-5 with TRBJ1-3; the D gene is possibly TRBD1 (6 bases). V was shortened by 6 bases and J by 4 bases, with 16 bases between the two germline ends. This CDR3 is 15 amino acids long. Germline CDR1 is MNHEY and CDR2 is SVGAGI. CDR3 sequence: CASSQFRGAGNTIYF. DNA of the CDR3: TGTGCCAGCAGCCAATTCAGGGGAGCGGGAAACACCATATATTTT.

The chain combines TRBV7-3 with TRBJ2-1; 8 positions agree with TRBD2. The CDR3 runs to 16 residues. The germline CDR1 and CDR2 sequences are SGHTA and FQGTGA. V lost 0 bases to trimming and J lost 5 bases; unmatched junction nucleotides: 6. As DNA, the CDR3 is TGTGCCAGCAGCTTAACGTACGCGGGAGGCGACAATGAGCAGTTCTTC. Its translation: CASSLTYAGGDNEQFF.

The chain couples TRBV10-1 to TRBJ2-1; 13 bases map to TRBD2. Trimming removed 3 bases from V and 3 bases from J; junction bases left unmatched: 2. Germline V gene lookup returns CDR1 WNHNN and CDR2 SYGVQD (reference sequence). There are 16 residues in the CDR3. The CDR3 loop reads CASSDGLAGVYNEQFF. CDR3 coding DNA: TGCGCCAGCAGTGATGGACTAGCGGGAGTCTACAATGAGCAGTTCTTC.

The chain is built from TRBV18 and TRBJ1-3; 8 nucleotides align to TRBD1. The CDR3 totals 16 residues. The V segment lost 2 bases and the J segment 0 bases; nucleotides outside the gene matches: 3. Germline loops: CDR1 KGHSH, CDR2 LQKENI. The CDR3 DNA reads TGTGCCAGCTCACCAGGACAGGGTGTCTCTGGAAACACCATATATTTT. Protein sequence: CASSPGQGVSGNTIYF.

The CDR3, as DNA: TGTGCCAGCAGCCCTCCGGGCGGGAGGGCAAACGAGCAGTACTTC. Protein: CASSPPGGRANEQYF. The J gene is TRBJ2-7, the V gene TRBV14, with 9 bases lining up with TRBD2. Germline assignment: CDR1 SGHDN and CDR2 FVKESK. V lost 4 bases to trimming and J lost 5 bases; unmatched junction nucleotides: 9. This CDR3 comprises 15 residues.

The CDR3 here is CASSEFGGRGDNEQFF. In nucleotides, the CDR3 is TGTGCCAGCAGTGAATTTGGCGGGAGAGGGGACAATGAGCAGTTCTTC. The rearrangement uses TRBV6-4 and TRBJ2-1; 7 bases agree with TRBD2. The germline V gene has CDR1 MRHNA and CDR2 SNTAGT. The CDR3 extends over 16 amino acids. Germline trimming cut 3 bases from V and 5 bases from J; bases unmatched to any gene: 10.

This clone has just one count. The chain uses TRBV9 and TRBJ2-5, with unresolved D. V lost 0 bases and J 5 bases, leaving 8 bases between the germline ends. CDR1 is SGDLS, CDR2 YYNGEE, per germline. The CDR3 contains 13 residues. CDR3 amino acids: CASSVGAGETQYF. The CDR3 nucleotides read TGTGCCAGCAGCGTAGGGGCTGGGGAGACCCAGTACTTC.

The rearrangement links TRBV9 to TRBJ2-7, with a tentative D call TRBD1 (5 bases). The CDR3 consists of 14 residues. In germline, CDR1 is SGDLS, CDR2 YYNGEE. Trimming took 0 bases from V and 6 from J, leaving 13 bases between them. CDR3 in amino acids: CASSVGAGQSEQYF. In nucleotides, the CDR3 is TGTGCCAGCAGCGTAGGGGCAGGGCAATCCGAGCAGTACTTC.

V and J are TRBV30 and TRBJ1-5, with D maybe TRBD1 (5 bases). The length of the CDR3 is 13 residues. V shed 1 base and J shed 6 bases, with 10 bases lying between them. Germline assignment: CDR1 GTSNPN and CDR2 SVGIG (reference sequence). The DNA for the CDR3 is TGTGCCTGGAGTGATCAGGGAGGTCAGCCCCAGCATTTT. Encoded protein: CAWSDQGGQPQHF.

The chain links TRBV27 to TRBJ2-7, with 11 bases matching TRBD2. CDR1 is MNHEY and CDR2 is SMNVEV in the germline V gene (reference sequence). V lost 6 bases to trimming and J lost 4 bases; unmatched junction nucleotides: 5. There are 14 residues in the CDR3. CDR3 DNA: TGTGCCAGCAGCAAGCTAGCGGGGGGATACGAGCAGTACTTC. Its protein is CASSKLAGGYEQYF.

The J gene is TRBJ2-2, the V gene TRBV5-1, with 8 nucleotides matching TRBD2. The CDR3 loop spans 15 amino acids. Per the germline V gene, CDR1 is SGHRS and CDR2 is YFSETQ. The V and J ends lost 0 bases and 5 bases, in that order; junction bases with no gene match: 3. CDR3: CASSLGAGVTGELFF. The CDR3 bases are TGCGCCAGCAGCTTGGGAGCGGGGGTTACCGGGGAGCTGTTTTTT.

The chain couples TRBV25-1 to TRBJ2-1, with 8 bases matching TRBD1. The length of the CDR3 is 16 residues. Germline CDR1 MGHDK, CDR2 SYGVNS. With V trimmed by 2 bases and J by 9 bases, 12 bases remained unmatched. The CDR3 DNA is TGTGCCAGCAGTGAAAAGGTGACAGGGGCCGCTTCTGAGCAGTTCTTC. Protein sequence: CASSEKVTGAASEQFF. Full variable domain (missing parts from reference TRBV25-1 and TRBJ2-1): EADIYQTPRYLVIGTGKKITLECSQTMGHDKMYWYQQDPGMELHLIHYSYGVNSTEKGDLSSESTVSRIRTEHFPLTLESARPSHTSQYLCASSEKVTGAASEQFFGPGTRLTVL.

At least ten counts were recorded for this clone. The genes are TRBV19 and TRBJ2-6; TRBD2 matches at 8 bases. Germline V gene sequence: CDR1 LNHDA, CDR2 SQIVND (reference sequence). The CDR3 loop spans 20 amino acids. With V trimmed by 5 bases and J by 0 bases, 15 bases remained unmatched. CDR3 residues: CASSLSAFTSGLSGANVLTF. CDR3 coding DNA: TGTGCCAGTAGTCTGTCGGCGTTTACTAGCGGCCTCTCTGGGGCCAACGTCCTGACTTTC.

This clone has just a few counts. The chain is built from TRBV19 and TRBJ2-1, with 9 bases identical to TRBD1. This CDR3 has 16 residues. Germline lookup yields CDR1 LNHDA and CDR2 SQIVND (reference sequence). V shed 6 bases and J 1 base; nucleotides not matched to a gene: 7. CDR3 sequence: CASSPGGTGSYNEQFF. The CDR3 DNA reads as TGTGCCAGTAGCCCAGGGGGGACAGGGTCCTACAATGAGCAGTTCTTC.